A single sample gave rise to the 20 T cell receptor beta chains below, sequenced in a study of T cell responses to AZD1222 COVID-19 vaccine. Only in-frame clones appear in the TCRdb table, and some are missing; sequencing was by immunoSEQ multiplex PCR. Of roughly 150,000 clones in the sample, 75% to 90% were seen once. The sample was peripheral blood, taken after recovery from COVID-19. The source is an adult who had recovered from COVID-19.

This clone was detected once. The V gene is TRBV10-2, the J gene TRBJ1-2, with a possible D match to TRBD1 (5 bases). Trimming removed 3 bases from V and 8 bases from J, with 10 bases in between. This CDR3 comprises 12 residues. Germline V gene data show CDR1 as WSHSY and CDR2 as SAAADI. CDR3 in DNA: TGCGCCAGCAGTGAACGACAGTGGGGCTACACCTTC. Its protein product is CASSERQWGYTF.

The table lists this clone with a few counts. V is TRBV5-1 and J is TRBJ1-1; a weak D match, TRBD1 (6 bases). V lost 3 bases and J 6 bases, leaving 12 bases between the germline ends. Germline CDR1 SGHRS, CDR2 YFSETQ. The CDR3 loop spans 13 amino acids. The CDR3 nucleotides read TGCGCCAGCAGCTCAGGGGATAGGGCTGAAGCTTTCTTT. Its translation: CASSSGDRAEAFF.

The table lists this clone with a count of one. The chain has TRBV5-1 and TRBJ2-1; TRBD1 aligns across 9 bases. Trimming took 3 bases from V and 7 from J; bases not matched to a gene: 5. The CDR3 totals 14 residues. Per germline, CDR1 SGHRS and CDR2 YFSETQ. The CDR3 reads CASSYSGTGNEQFF. In DNA form, the CDR3 reads TGCGCCAGCAGCTATTCCGGGACAGGGAATGAGCAGTTCTTC.

CDR3 amino acids: CASSALMGALVGNTIYF. CDR3 bases: TGTGCCAGCAGCGCCTTGATGGGGGCACTGGTTGGAAACACCATATATTTT. The rearrangement joins TRBV9 to TRBJ1-3, with a possible D match to TRBD1 (6 bases). Trimming took off 3 bases at V and 3 bases at J, with 19 bases between the two ends. The CDR3 is 17 amino acids. Per germline, CDR1 SGDLS and CDR2 YYNGEE.

The CDR3 reads CASESGGPGEQYF. As DNA, the CDR3 is TGTGCCAGCGAGAGCGGGGGGCCGGGCGAGCAGTACTTC. The gene calls are TRBV2 and TRBJ2-7, with TRBD2 identical over 9 bases. Germline V lookup: CDR1 SNHLY, CDR2 FYNNEI. J lost 6 bases, V lost 8 bases, and 8 bases had no gene match. CDR3 length: 13 residues.

This clone has more than one count but fewer than ten. The V call is TRBV7-3, the J call TRBJ2-7, with D perhaps matching TRBD2 (5 bases). This CDR3 is 15 amino acids long. Germline V lookup: CDR1 SGHTA, CDR2 FQGTGA. V was cut by 5 bases and J by 3 bases, with 17 bases left in between. The CDR3, as DNA: TGTGCCAGCAGCCCTATCCCGGGGTCGAGCTACGAGCAGTACTTC. Translating gives CASSPIPGSSYEQYF.

V is TRBV6-2 or TRBV6-3 and J is TRBJ2-7; D gene unclear. Deletions cut 2 bases from V and 7 bases from J, with 18 bases between. The CDR3 sequence is 15 residues long. CDR1 and CDR2 (germline): MNHEY, SVGEGT. The CDR3 region has the DNA TGTGCCAGCAGTTACGGCGACACCCTCCTGGGAGAGCAGTACTTC. It translates to CASSYGDTLLGEQYF.

Many counts were recorded for this clone. Its ends do not fully match the called genes, so a read error is possible. The V and J genes are TRBV7-9 and TRBJ2-2; D possibly corresponds to TRBD1 (5 bases). CDR1 is SEHNR and CDR2 is FQNEAQ in the germline V gene (reference sequence). The CDR3 runs to 12 residues. The CDR3 loop is CASSLQGWELFF. The CDR3 DNA is TGTGCCAGCAGCTTACAGGGATGGGAACTGTTTTTT.

The chain combines TRBV5-1 with TRBJ2-3, with D perhaps matching TRBD2 (6 bases). CDR3 length: 17 amino acids. The germline V gene encodes CDR1 SGHRS and CDR2 YFSETQ. V was cut by 0 bases and J by 3 bases, with 17 bases left in between. The CDR3 sequence is CASSLGRGRTFTDTQYF. CDR3 DNA sequence: TGCGCCAGCAGCTTGGGGCGGGGCAGGACCTTTACAGATACGCAGTATTTT.

The J gene is TRBJ1-2, the V gene TRBV6-5; D gene uncertain. Trimming left V 7 bases short and J 2 bases short, with 14 bases between. The CDR3 length is 14 residues. Per germline, CDR1 MNHEY and CDR2 SVGAGI. Here the CDR3 reads CASTSMNGNYGYTF. CDR3 nucleotide sequence: TGTGCCAGCACCTCAATGAACGGAAACTATGGCTACACCTTC.

The CDR3 sequence: CASSLAGVQETQYF. CDR3 bases: TGTGCCAGCAGCTTGGCCGGGGTTCAAGAGACCCAGTACTTC. The chain uses TRBV5-4 and TRBJ2-5, with D possibly TRBD2 on 5 matching bases. The CDR3 is 14 residues long. Trimming stripped 0 bases from V and 2 bases from J, with 8 bases between. Germline CDR1 is SGHNT and CDR2 is YYREEE (reference sequence).

In this sample, this clone turned up a few times. The J gene is TRBJ2-3, the V gene TRBV14; D is uncertain. Trimming shortened V by 1 base and J by 4 bases, and 6 bases separated the two germline ends. The CDR3 sequence is 13 residues long. Germline values: CDR1 SGHDN, CDR2 FVKESK. CDR3 region: CASSQVGSDTQYF. The CDR3, as DNA: TGTGCCAGCAGCCAAGTGGGATCAGATACGCAGTATTTT.

The CDR3, as DNA: TGCGCCAGCAGCACCTCTAGCACAGATACGCAGTATTTT. It yields the protein CASSTSSTDTQYF. This chain links TRBV5-1 with TRBJ2-3; D is unresolved. From germline, CDR1 is SGHRS and CDR2 YFSETQ. The V end lost 4 bases, the J end lost 0 bases, and 6 bases lay between the germline ends. There are 13 residues in the CDR3.

Remarks on this clone: At the DNA level, this CDR3 is encoded by other sequences in the same sample as well. The chain has TRBV11-2 and TRBJ2-7; possible D gene TRBD1, 5 bases. With 2 bases removed from V and 2 bases from J, the gap between germline ends came to 7 bases. The CDR3 spans 13 residues. Per germline, CDR1 SGHAT and CDR2 FQNNGV. The CDR3 spells CASSLQTAYEQYF. DNA for the CDR3: TGTGCCAGCAGCTTACAGACAGCCTACGAGCAGTACTTC. The whole variable domain, filled in from reference TRBV11-2 and TRBJ2-7, reads EAGVAQSPRYKIIEKRQSVAFWCNPISGHATLYWYQQILGQGPKLLIQFQNNGVVDDSQLPKDRFSAERLKGVDSTLKIQPAKLEDSAVYLCASSLQTAYEQYFGPGTRLTVT.

The V and J genes are TRBV28 and TRBJ1-5; no clear D. The V end lost 9 bases, the J end lost 7 bases, and 16 bases lay between the germline ends. The CDR3 loop spans 13 amino acids. Germline CDR1 reads MDHEN; CDR2 reads SYDVKM. CDR3 sequence reads: CASKLGLGQPQHF. CDR3 coding DNA: TGTGCCAGTAAGCTGGGCTTGGGGCAGCCCCAGCATTTT.

The chain links TRBV5-4 to TRBJ2-2; 8 nucleotides line up with TRBD1. Trimming cost V 4 bases and J 6 bases; bases outside gene matches: 2. This CDR3 has 13 residues. Germline CDR1 SGHNT, CDR2 YYREEE (reference sequence). This CDR3 is CASSLRGPGELFF. The CDR3 DNA reads TGTGCCAGCAGCCTCAGGGGGCCCGGGGAGCTGTTTTTT.

This chain connects TRBV5-6 to TRBJ2-1, with D hard to call. Germline V gives CDR1 SGHDT, CDR2 YYEEEE. The CDR3 covers 14 residues. V lost 4 bases, J lost 0 bases, and 8 bases lay in between. The CDR3 nucleotides are TGTGCCAGCAGCCCCATTAGCTCCTACAATGAGCAGTTCTTC. This codes for CASSPISSYNEQFF. The full variable domain, completed using reference TRBV5-6 and TRBJ2-1, is DAGVTQSPTHLIKTRGQQVTLRCSPKSGHDTVSWYQQALGQGPQFIFQYYEEEERQRGNFPDRFSGHQFPNYSSELNVNALLLGDSALYLCASSPISSYNEQFFGPGTRLTVL.

V and J are TRBV2 and TRBJ1-5; D remains unclear. The germline V gene encodes CDR1 SNHLY and CDR2 FYNNEI. Trimming left V 4 bases short and J 3 bases short, with 7 bases between. The CDR3 extends over 13 amino acids. The CDR3 DNA reads TGTGCCAGCAGTGGACAACCCAATCAGCCCCAGCATTTT. Translating gives CASSGQPNQPQHF.

Only a few counts were recorded for this clone. V is TRBV7-8 and J is TRBJ2-7; unclear D gene. The CDR3 loop spans 13 amino acids. The V gene lost 0 bases and the J gene lost 6 bases, with 9 bases spanning the gap. Germline V lookup: CDR1 SGHVS, CDR2 FQNEAQ. CDR3 in DNA: TGTGCCAGCAGCTTAGCGCAGTTAGGCGAGCAGTACTTC. This codes for CASSLAQLGEQYF.

This chain joins TRBV5-1 and TRBJ2-3; 9 bases line up with TRBD2. The CDR3 runs to 14 residues. Per the germline V gene, CDR1 is SGHRS and CDR2 is YFSETQ. V was clipped by 2 bases and J by 6 bases; unmatched bases: 4. The CDR3 protein is CASSLASGADTQYF. The DNA of the CDR3 is TGCGCCAGCAGCTTAGCTAGCGGGGCCGATACGCAGTATTTT.